This entry is about one T cell receptor beta chain. What it binds is not known. Profiled with immunoSEQ multiplex PCR; TCRdb holds only in-frame clones, not every one. The sample includes 30,000 or so clones, 92% of them seen just once. The J segment lost 4 bases and the V segment lost 3 bases, leaving 7 bases of the junction unmatched. Germline loops: CDR1 MNHEY, CDR2 SMNVEV (reference sequence). This CDR3 region has 16 residues. This specimen belongs to a study of monozygotic twins with cystic fibrosis. Study overall: Library input was approximately 3.1 micrograms of fragmented DNA, with approximately 16 PCR cycles. Overall study results and limits: Clonality was generally low (median approximately 0.0095), higher in the most severe patients. V usage most resembled the co-twin in 13 of 16 pairs.

The specimen sequenced was blood. The V gene is TRBV27, the J gene TRBJ2-5; 11 bases fit TRBD2. The receptor was isolated from a girl under 10 years old with cystic fibrosis. The chain's CDR3 is CASSFSGSGGVETQYF. CDR3 DNA sequence: TGTGCCAGCAGTTTTTCGGGTAGCGGGGGGGTAGAGACCCAGTACTTC.